The clone carrying this T cell receptor beta chain occurred a few times. Its antigen remains unidentified. This sample is part of a study of blood T cells in healthy people across ages. The study's findings and limits: Estimates of diversity drawn from one million T cells were considered underestimates.

The germline V gene has CDR1 SGHAT and CDR2 FQDESV (reference sequence). V lost 5 bases to trimming and J lost 4 bases, with 15 bases between them. The CDR3 spans 15 residues. Alongside a J-beta primer mix, a sample-barcoded 5' primer served in a second PCR lasting about 7 to 12 cycles. TCRdb re-analysed the 5' RACE reads in MiXCR, keeping a single row per CDR3 protein. Altogether about 1.5 million distinct CDR3 sequences are present, 42% being singletons, with the ten largest covering over 3.5%. The rearrangement joins TRBV11-1 to TRBJ2-1, with a possible D match to TRBD2 (6 bases). This clonotype originated in a woman younger than 30 in good health. What was sequenced was blood. This CDR3 is CASSPWRGPYNEQFF. For the CDR3, the DNA is TGTGCCAGCAGCCCTTGGAGGGGTCCTTACAATGAGCAGTTCTTC.